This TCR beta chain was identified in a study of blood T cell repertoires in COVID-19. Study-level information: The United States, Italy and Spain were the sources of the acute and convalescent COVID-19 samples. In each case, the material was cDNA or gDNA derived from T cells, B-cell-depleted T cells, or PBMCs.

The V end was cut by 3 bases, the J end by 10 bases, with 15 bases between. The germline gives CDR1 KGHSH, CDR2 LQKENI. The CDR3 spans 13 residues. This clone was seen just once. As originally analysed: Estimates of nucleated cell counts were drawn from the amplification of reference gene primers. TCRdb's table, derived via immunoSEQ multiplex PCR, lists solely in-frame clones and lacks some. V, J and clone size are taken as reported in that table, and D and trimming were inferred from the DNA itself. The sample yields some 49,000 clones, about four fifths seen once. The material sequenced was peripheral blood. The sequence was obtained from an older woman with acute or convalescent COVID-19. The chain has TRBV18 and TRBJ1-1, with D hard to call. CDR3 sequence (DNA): TGTGCCAGCTCACCGCGGACGGGAGCGGTAGCTTTCTTT. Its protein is CASSPRTGAVAFF.